This T cell receptor beta chain was recorded in a study of beta chain features in type 1 diabetes. General observations from the study: Patients' naive, central memory and regulatory TCRB repertoires appeared more alike than those of healthy donors.

Every isolated RNA sample was fully reverse transcribed, so sequencing captured expressed TCRB transcripts. Here immunoSEQ multiplex PCR was the method, and the copy in TCRdb shows in-frame clones only, minus some. The sample yields 350,000 or so clones, roughly a fifth seen once. This clone showed up just a few times. Its antigen is still unknown. J lost 2 bases, V lost 2 bases, and 14 bases had no gene match. CDR3 size: 19 residues. Germline V CDR1 and CDR2: SGHRS, YFSETQ. The TCR originated in a woman aged 18 to 35 in good health. The rearrangement joins TRBV5-1 to TRBJ2-4; TRBD1 matches 9 bases. The sequenced sample was naive CD4+ T cells from blood. CDR3 residues: CASSLGTGGNGWSKNIQYF. The CDR3 nucleotides are TGCGCCAGCAGCTTAGGCACAGGGGGCAACGGGTGGTCCAAAAACATTCAGTACTTC.